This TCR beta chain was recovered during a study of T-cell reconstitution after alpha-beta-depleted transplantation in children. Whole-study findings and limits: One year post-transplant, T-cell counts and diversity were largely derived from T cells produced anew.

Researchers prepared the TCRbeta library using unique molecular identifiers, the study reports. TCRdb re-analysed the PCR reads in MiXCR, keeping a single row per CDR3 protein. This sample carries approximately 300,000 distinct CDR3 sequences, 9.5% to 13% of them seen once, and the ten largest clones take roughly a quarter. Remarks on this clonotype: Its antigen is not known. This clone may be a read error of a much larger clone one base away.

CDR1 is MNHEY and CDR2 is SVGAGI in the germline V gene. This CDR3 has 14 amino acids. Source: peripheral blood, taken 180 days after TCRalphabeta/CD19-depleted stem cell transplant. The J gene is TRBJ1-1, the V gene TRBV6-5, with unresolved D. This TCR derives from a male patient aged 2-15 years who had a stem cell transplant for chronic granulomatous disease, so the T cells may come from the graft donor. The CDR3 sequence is CASCYQTRNTEAFF. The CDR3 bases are TGTGCCAGCTGTTACCAGACACGGAACACTGAAGCTTTCTTT.